These 16 T cell receptor beta chains were sequenced from one sample in a study of Tregs in tolerant kidney transplant recipients. TCRdb keeps only in-frame clones here, not all; method: immunoSEQ multiplex PCR. The sample contains around 230,000 clones, around 81% of which appear only once. Specimen: CD4+ T cells from blood. The receptors originated from a human donor in good health.

This rearrangement joins TRBV6-5 to TRBJ1-2, with TRBD1 as a possible D gene (6 bases). Germline-derived CDR1 and CDR2 are MNHEY and SVGAGI. V was trimmed by 6 bases and J by 7 bases, leaving 15 bases between them. The CDR3 runs 13 residues. The CDR3 DNA sequence: TGTGCCAGCAGAAATTCCGGGACAAGTGGCTACACCTTC. Encoded protein: CASRNSGTSGYTF.

This clone showed up just a few times. V usage is TRBV9 and J usage is TRBJ2-7, with unresolved D. This CDR3 is built from 12 residues. V dropped 3 bases and J dropped 4 bases, with 8 bases sitting between them. From germline, CDR1 is SGDLS and CDR2 YYNGEE. CDR3 residues: CASSDDQYEQYF. In DNA form, the CDR3 reads TGTGCCAGCAGCGATGACCAATACGAGCAGTACTTC.

Concerning this clone: The same CDR3 arises from other DNA sequences in this sample as well. The chain uses TRBV29-1 and TRBJ1-1; D is possibly TRBD1 (5 bases). Per germline, CDR1 SQVTM and CDR2 ANQGSEA. This CDR3 region has 12 residues. Trimming shortened V by 4 bases and J by 1 base, and 7 bases separated the two germline ends. The DNA for the CDR3 is TGCAGCGTTGGGGGCAGGAACACTGAAGCTTTCTTT. Translating it yields CSVGGRNTEAFF. Full variable domain (rest looked up from reference TRBV29-1 and TRBJ1-1): SAVISQKPSRDICQRGTSLTIQCQVDSQVTMMFWYRQQPGQSLTLIATANQGSEATYESGFVIDKFPISRPNLTFSTLTVSNMSPEDSSIYLCSVGGRNTEAFFGQGTRLTVV.

The V gene is TRBV5-3, the J gene TRBJ2-7; 9 bases agree with TRBD2. Being an ORF, TRBV5-3 has a function that is uncertain. V gave up 6 bases and J gave up 5 bases; unmatched junction bases: 3. CDR3 length: 12 residues. The CDR3 bases are TGTGCCAGAACCCCTAGCGGGAACGAGCAGTACTTC. Amino acid sequence: CARTPSGNEQYF.

The chain couples TRBV2 to TRBJ2-1; possibly TRBD1 or TRBD2 for D (5 bases each). Looked up from germline, CDR1 is SNHLY and CDR2 is FYNNEI. V was cut by 8 bases and J by 4 bases, with 21 bases left in between. The CDR3 loop spans 16 amino acids. The CDR3: CASGWGPEGVYNEQFF. DNA for the CDR3: TGTGCCAGCGGGTGGGGACCTGAAGGGGTTTACAATGAGCAGTTCTTC. The full variable domain, with the rest looked up from reference TRBV2 and TRBJ2-1, is EPEVTQTPSHQVTQMGQEVILRCVPISNHLYFYWYRQILGQKVEFLVSFYNNEISEKSEIFDDQFSVERPDGSNFTLKIRSTKLEDSAMYFCASGWGPEGVYNEQFFGPGTRLTVL.

V usage is TRBV29-1 and J usage is TRBJ2-1; TRBD1 or TRBD2 may be the D gene (5 bases each). The V end was cut by 5 bases, the J end by 6 bases, with 20 bases between. The CDR3 has 15 residues. Germline CDR1 reads SQVTM; CDR2 reads ANQGSEA. CDR3 in DNA: TGCAGCGTTCTGATCAGCCGGGACCGTCTCAATGAGCAGTTCTTC. Translation gives CSVLISRDRLNEQFF.

The genes are TRBV11-3 and TRBJ1-1, with D possibly TRBD1 on 5 matching bases. The CDR3 loop spans 15 amino acids. Trimming stripped 0 bases from V and 4 bases from J, with 12 bases between. The germline V gene encodes CDR1 SGHNT and CDR2 YENEEA. In DNA form, the CDR3 reads TGTGCCAGCAGCTTAGAGGGGCCTTGGTTCACTGAAGCTTTCTTT. Residues: CASSLEGPWFTEAFF.

With regard to this clone: This specimen includes other DNA sequences encoding the same CDR3. The chain has TRBV19 and TRBJ1-5; D remains unclear. V was clipped by 2 bases and J by 3 bases, with 8 bases between them. The germline V gene has CDR1 LNHDA and CDR2 SQIVND (reference sequence). There are 14 residues in the CDR3. The CDR3 nucleotides are TGTGCCAGTAGTATAAAAGGTTCCAATCAGCCCCAGCATTTT. Translating gives CASSIKGSNQPQHF.

V is TRBV5-4 and J is TRBJ2-1; D not certain. V lost 2 bases, J lost 6 bases, and 3 bases lay in between. CDR1 is SGHNT and CDR2 is YYREEE in the germline V gene (reference sequence). This CDR3 is 11 amino acids long. The CDR3 region has the DNA TGTGCCAGCAGCTTTTCCAATGAGCAGTTCTTC. It translates to CASSFSNEQFF.

The V call is TRBV5-5, the J call TRBJ2-3; D unresolved. Between the trimmed V and J ends, which lost 3 bases and 0 bases, there was a span of 14 bases. Germline assignment: CDR1 SGHKS and CDR2 YYEKEE (reference sequence). The CDR3 length is 16 residues. The CDR3 sequence is CASSSLGRVSTDTQYF. CDR3 nucleotide sequence: TGTGCCAGCAGCTCTCTAGGAAGGGTAAGCACAGATACGCAGTATTTT.

The J gene is TRBJ1-1, the V gene TRBV5-1; the match to TRBD1 covers 7 bases. This CDR3 is 13 amino acids long. Per germline, CDR1 SGHRS and CDR2 YFSETQ. Trimming removed 2 bases from V and 10 bases from J; junction bases left unmatched: 8. CDR3 amino acids: CASSLGQDDSAFF. For the CDR3, the DNA is TGCGCCAGCAGCTTAGGACAGGACGATTCAGCTTTCTTT.

The sample holds a few counts of this clone. The chain joins TRBV25-1 to TRBJ1-4; 7 bases are a match to TRBD1. Germline CDR1 MGHDK, CDR2 SYGVNS. There are 14 residues in the CDR3. Unmatched junction bases numbered 5, after V lost 3 bases and J lost 7 bases. For the CDR3, the DNA is TGTGCCAGCAGTGACTCAGGGGGGAGTGAAAAACTGTTTTTT. Protein: CASSDSGGSEKLFF.

This clone was observed a few times. The chain combines TRBV10-3 with TRBJ2-6; 10 nucleotides match TRBD1. V gave up 11 bases and J gave up 2 bases; unmatched junction bases: 6. The CDR3 is made up of 15 amino acids. Germline V gene sequence: CDR1 ENHRY, CDR2 SYGVKD. This chain's CDR3 is CALGTGAPGANVLTF. CDR3 bases: TGTGCCCTGGGGACAGGGGCCCCTGGGGCCAACGTCCTGACTTTC.

This chain joins TRBV6-1 and TRBJ1-6; D remains unclear. The CDR3 is 11 residues long. The V gene's germline CDR1 is MNHNS and CDR2 SASEGT. The germline V and J ends were trimmed by 6 bases and 7 bases, with 4 bases remaining between them. The CDR3 reads CASRENSPLHF. DNA of the CDR3: TGTGCCAGCAGGGAAAATTCACCCCTCCACTTT.

The chain uses TRBV5-5 and TRBJ1-4, with a possible D match to TRBD1 (6 bases). The germline V and J ends were trimmed by 5 bases and 6 bases, with 14 bases remaining between them. Germline values: CDR1 SGHKS, CDR2 YYEKEE (reference sequence). CDR3 length: 14 residues. As DNA, the CDR3 is TGTGCCAGCAGGGACAGTTGGGGGGATGAAAAACTGTTTTTT. Its protein is CASRDSWGDEKLFF.

This chain uses TRBV18 with TRBJ2-5; TRBD2 aligns across 10 bases. The CDR3 length is 15 residues. The germline gives CDR1 KGHSH, CDR2 LQKENI. Losses at the gene ends were 3 bases for V and 1 base for J; bases not matched to a gene: 2. The CDR3 loop reads CASSPGTSAQETQYF. The CDR3 nucleotides are TGTGCCAGCTCACCCGGGACTAGCGCCCAAGAGACCCAGTACTTC.